The TCR beta chain under discussion was sequenced for a study of OX40 agonist ivuxolimab in advanced cancers. Study context: Of mixed ages from about 20 to 80 and averaging roughly 66 years, the group was just under 85% male. There were three patients with partial responses, one having hepatocellular carcinoma and two cutaneous melanoma.

The CDR3 totals 17 residues. Between the trimmed V and J ends, which lost 5 bases and 0 bases, there was a span of 17 bases. Germline V CDR1 and CDR2: SGHTA, FQGNSA. The table came from immunoSEQ multiplex PCR; TCRdb's copy has only in-frame clones and leaves some out. The sample shows approximately 58,000 clones, 70% to 85% of them seen only once. Worth noting for this clone: Its antigen is unidentified.

Autoimmune disease history or systemic immunosuppression led to patients being barred. Study-wide findings and caveats: There was clonal expansion of CD4+ and CD8+ blood T cells by week 6 at 0.1 to 3.0 mg/kg.

This sequence originates from an adult with an advanced solid tumor such as melanoma, head and neck, liver or kidney cancer. The sequenced sample was CD4+ or CD8+ T cells sorted from blood, obtained in a trial of the OX40 agonist ivuxolimab. The chain combines TRBV7-2 with TRBJ1-5, with D tentatively TRBD1 (6 bases). CDR3 DNA: TGTGCCAGCAGCCCAAGGGGGGGGACAAATAGCAATCAGCCCCAGCATTTT. Translation: CASSPRGGTNSNQPQHF.